The clone carrying this T cell receptor (beta chain) was recorded a few times. Its target is not known. This sample is part of a study of T cell responses to AZD1222 COVID-19 vaccine. General study points: Clonal diversity was possibly underestimated, and white British individuals and females predominated among donors.

Produced via immunoSEQ multiplex PCR; TCRdb's table is partial and in-frame only. The repertoire holds 80,000 to 85,000 clones, approximately 90% seen once, with around 8% in the top ten. Germline values: CDR1 MNHEY, CDR2 SMNVEV (reference sequence). The CDR3 contains 14 residues. V lost 4 bases and J 7 bases, leaving 16 bases between the germline ends. This sample comprised peripheral blood, obtained 28 days after the second AZD1222 dose. The sequence was collected from an adult who received the AZD1222 COVID-19 vaccine. The chain combines TRBV27 with TRBJ2-5, with D perhaps matching TRBD1 (6 bases). The CDR3 protein is CASSYSGTRGTQYF. CDR3 DNA: TGTGCCAGCAGTTACTCCGGGACCAGGGGGACCCAGTACTTC.